The clone carrying this TCR beta chain was found many times. This sample is part of a study of blood T cell repertoires in COVID-19. Study background: The study drew acute and convalescent COVID-19 samples from the United States, Italy and Spain.

V lost 6 bases and J lost 4; bases outside the gene matches: 9. Germline values: CDR1 SNHLY, CDR2 FYNNEI. This CDR3 region has 15 residues. Here immunoSEQ multiplex PCR was the method, and the copy in TCRdb shows in-frame clones only, minus some. The sample carries 150,000 to 200,000 clones, approximately 86% recorded once. Sequenced: peripheral blood. The source of this sequence is a woman older than 75 with acute or convalescent COVID-19. The chain employs TRBV2 and TRBJ1-5, with 7 bases matching TRBD1. The CDR3 reads CASSETGFRNQPQHF. The CDR3 region has the DNA TGTGCCAGCAGCGAGACAGGGTTTCGAAATCAGCCCCAGCATTTT.